The 3 T cell receptor beta chains given below trace back to one sample, sequenced in a study of Graves' ophthalmopathy and Graves' hyperthyroidism. Amplification from RNA transcripts yielded the TCR beta CDR3 regions. RT-PCR with HTBI primers came first, then second-round multiplex PCR. TCRdb processed the multiplex PCR reads anew with MiXCR; each CDR3 protein has one entry. The table lists a few hundred thousand distinct CDR3 sequences, roughly 17% of them singletons. Sequenced input: peripheral blood. All receptors come from an adult man with Graves' ophthalmopathy.

The sample holds many counts of this clonotype. This chain joins TRBV6-1 and TRBJ1-5; D is possibly TRBD1 (6 bases). Germline values: CDR1 MNHNS, CDR2 SASEGT. V dropped 5 bases and J dropped 4 bases, with 15 bases sitting between them. This CDR3 has 15 amino acids. The CDR3 coding sequence is TGTGCCAGCAGTCCCACCCGGACAGTTAATCAGCCCCAGCATTTT. Translated: CASSPTRTVNQPQHF.

This clonotype turned up a few times. This clone may be a read error of a much larger clone one base away. This chain connects TRBV6-2 or TRBV6-3 to TRBJ2-6, with D perhaps TRBD1 (6 bases). CDR1 MNHEY and CDR2 SVGEGT come from the germline V gene. This CDR3 spans 18 amino acids. CDR3 nucleotide sequence: TGTGCCAGCAGTTATGGTATTAAGGGGGTCCCTGGGGCCTACGTCCTGACTTTC. The encoded protein is CASSYGIKGVPGAYVLTF.

This clonotype was seen many times. The chain recombines TRBV7-9 with TRBJ2-7; TRBD1 aligns across 8 bases. V dropped 4 bases and J dropped 0; count of bases not matched to a gene: 2. Germline CDR1 and CDR2: SEHNR and FQNEAQ (reference sequence). The CDR3 sequence is 14 residues long. The DNA of the CDR3 is TGTGCCAGCAGCTGGGACAGGACCTCCTACGAGCAGTACTTC. Encoded protein: CASSWDRTSYEQYF.